This T cell receptor beta chain was captured by sequencing in a study of long-term antiretroviral therapy in people with HIV. At the survey level, the v3.0 immunoSEQ assay was run. This table comes from immunoSEQ multiplex PCR, and its TCRdb copy is limited to in-frame clones, with some not included. The data show tens of thousands of clones, roughly four fifths seen once. There are 14 residues in the CDR3. The germline gives CDR1 KGHSH, CDR2 LQKENI. V was clipped by 5 bases and J by 1 base; unmatched bases: 4. The TCR sequence derives from a man aged 45 to 65 with HIV. This chain uses TRBV18 with TRBJ1-1; 7 bases line up with TRBD1. The input for sequencing was unsorted PBMCs, taken 0.4 years after starting antiretroviral therapy. The CDR3 is CASSSGQWNTEAFF. CDR3 DNA sequence: TGTGCCAGCTCATCGGGACAGTGGAACACTGAAGCTTTCTTT. Looking up the rest from reference TRBV18 and TRBJ1-1 gives the full variable domain: NAGVMQNPRHLVRRRGQEARLRCSPMKGHSHVYWYRQLPEEGLKFMVYLQKENIIDESGMPKERFSAEFPKEGPSILRIQQVVRGDSAAYFCASSSGQWNTEAFFGQGTRLTVV.